A single sample is the source of the 9 T cell receptor beta chains below, sequenced in a study of cytomegalovirus exposure and HLA in healthy donors. This PCR relied on a set of 60 Vbeta primers and 13 Jbeta primers. The repertoire was sequenced with immunoSEQ multiplex PCR; TCRdb's copy has only in-frame clones and lacks some. This table holds 130,000 or so clones, around 77% found once. The material sequenced was PBMCs. Receptor source: a man in his fifties in good health and CMV-seronegative.

V gene TRBV27 combines with J gene TRBJ2-7; 7 positions match TRBD1. With V trimmed by 5 bases and J by 3 bases, 10 bases remained unmatched. The germline CDR1 and CDR2 sequences are MNHEY and SMNVEV (reference sequence). This CDR3 contains 15 residues. CDR3 protein: CASSTRQGGVYEQYF. For the CDR3, the DNA is TGTGCCAGCAGTACTAGACAGGGTGGTGTCTACGAGCAGTACTTC.

This clone was detected once. The chain couples TRBV4-1 to TRBJ2-3; tentative D call: TRBD2 (5 bases). This CDR3 comprises 17 residues. The V gene's germline CDR1 is MGHRA and CDR2 YSYEKL. V lost 0 bases, J lost 0 bases, and 13 bases lay in between. The CDR3 spells CASSQDVASLSTDTQYF. CDR3 in DNA: TGCGCCAGCAGCCAAGATGTGGCTAGCCTTAGCACAGATACGCAGTATTTT.

This chain joins TRBV6-1 and TRBJ2-2; 13 bases fit TRBD2. The ends lost 4 bases at V and 4 bases at J; junction bases unmatched: 6. The CDR3 consists of 17 residues. CDR1 and CDR2 from the germline V gene are MNHNS and SASEGT. CDR3 nucleotides: TGTGCCAGCAGTGTCAGACTAGCGGGAGGAGCCACCGGGGAGCTGTTTTTT. Translating gives CASSVRLAGGATGELFF.

This clone was counted between two and nine times. The chain couples TRBV6-5 to TRBJ2-3, with 12 positions matching TRBD2. The CDR3 totals 16 residues. V gave up 4 bases and J gave up 4 bases; unmatched junction bases: 6. Germline CDR1 and CDR2: MNHEY and SVGAGI. The CDR3 is CASSSLGLAGSDTQYF. CDR3 DNA: TGTGCCAGCAGTTCCTTGGGACTAGCGGGCTCAGATACGCAGTATTTT.

This chain connects TRBV6-5 to TRBJ2-1; D perhaps matches TRBD2 (6 bases). This CDR3 is built from 16 residues. Germline V gene sequence: CDR1 MNHEY, CDR2 SVGAGI. Trimming pared 2 bases from V and 7 bases from J, leaving 18 bases between. CDR3 DNA: TGTGCCAGCAGTTACGGTAAACCTTTCCGGGGGAATGAGCAGTTCTTC. Protein sequence: CASSYGKPFRGNEQFF.

This chain uses TRBV6-6 with TRBJ1-2; 9 bases are a match to TRBD1. V lost 6 bases, J lost 8 bases, and 13 bases stayed unmatched. Germline-derived CDR1 and CDR2 are MNHNY and SVGAGI (reference sequence). This CDR3 is built from 15 residues. CDR3 bases: TGTGCCAGCAGAGGGGGGACAGGGCCCGTGGGAGGCTACACCTTC. Translated: CASRGGTGPVGGYTF.

The chain joins TRBV10-3 to TRBJ1-2, with D maybe TRBD1 (6 bases). V gave up 3 bases and J gave up 4 bases, with 15 bases separating them. This CDR3 is 15 amino acids long. CDR1 is ENHRY and CDR2 is SYGVKD in the germline V gene. The CDR3 is CAISDQGGGIYGYTF. In DNA, the CDR3 is TGTGCCATCAGTGATCAGGGAGGGGGTATCTATGGCTACACCTTC.

The V and J genes are TRBV2 and TRBJ2-7; D may be TRBD1 (6 bases). Trimming removed 2 bases from V and 9 bases from J, with 14 bases in between. CDR1 is SNHLY, CDR2 FYNNEI, per germline. This CDR3 is built from 13 residues. This CDR3 reads CASSEREQGRQYF. CDR3 in DNA: TGTGCCAGCAGTGAAAGGGAACAGGGCCGGCAGTACTTC.

This clone occurred many times. This chain uses TRBV29-1 with TRBJ2-7; D uncertain. Germline V gene lookup returns CDR1 SQVTM and CDR2 ANQGSEA. V lost 5 bases and J lost 0, with 14 bases in between. CDR3 length equals 14 residues. The DNA for the CDR3 is TGCAGCGTTCTGTTGTCGGCAGGCTCCTACGAGCAGTACTTC. Its translation: CSVLLSAGSYEQYF.